This TCR beta chain was sequenced for a study of blood T cell repertoires in COVID-19. V lost 3 bases and J 7 bases, leaving 9 bases between the germline ends. From germline, CDR1 is SGHDT and CDR2 YYEEEE. The CDR3 contains 12 residues. The assay was immunoSEQ multiplex PCR, and TCRdb's table has in-frame clones only and misses some. The table has about 220,000 clones, approximately 90% seen once. The sample comprised PBMCs or T cells enriched from blood (not recorded which). The receptor comes from a middle-aged woman with acute COVID-19. The chain couples TRBV5-6 to TRBJ2-3; tentative D call: TRBD2 (6 bases). In DNA form, the CDR3 reads TGTGCCAGCAGCTCCTGGACTAATACGCAGTATTTT. This codes for CASSSWTNTQYF.